Each of the 18 T cell receptor beta chains below was sequenced from the same sample in a study of shared clonotypes between healthy human individuals. The assay was immunoSEQ multiplex PCR, and TCRdb's table has in-frame clones only and misses some. The sample holds millions of clones, just under 95% seen once. Naive CD8 populations comprised CD45RO-negative cells positively selected for CCR7, excluding terminally differentiated effector memory CD45RA+ cells. Sequenced material: naive CD8+ T cells sorted from blood. These receptors all stem from a man between 18 and 35 years old in good health.

CDR3 amino acids: CASSLFFGGFQETQYF. The CDR3 nucleotides read TGTGCCAGCAGTTTATTTTTTGGGGGGTTCCAAGAGACCCAGTACTTC. The rearrangement joins TRBV27 to TRBJ2-5, with a tentative D call TRBD2 (6 bases). Germline lookup yields CDR1 MNHEY and CDR2 SMNVEV (reference sequence). There are 16 residues in the CDR3. Trimming left V 1 base short and J 1 base short, with 13 bases between.

V gene TRBV4-3 combines with J gene TRBJ2-7; D is perhaps TRBD1 (6 bases). This CDR3 is built from 15 residues. Germline V lookup: CDR1 LGHNA, CDR2 YSLEER. The V end was cut by 4 bases, the J end by 6 bases, with 19 bases between. CDR3: CASSRNVAGAGEQYF. CDR3 sequence (DNA): TGCGCCAGCAGCCGGAACGTTGCAGGGGCGGGCGAGCAGTACTTC.

The CDR3 sequence is CASSVSGGDAGELFF. CDR3 in DNA: TGTGCCAGCAGTGTATCAGGGGGGGACGCCGGGGAGCTGTTTTTT. The chain is built from TRBV6-5 and TRBJ2-2; D may correspond to TRBD1 or TRBD2 (7 bases each). The germline gives CDR1 MNHEY, CDR2 SVGAGI. The CDR3 length is 15 residues. The V gene lost 5 bases and the J gene lost 6 bases, with 16 bases spanning the gap.

Comment on this clone: The same CDR3 can be traced to other DNA sequences in this sample. This chain connects TRBV5-4 to TRBJ2-7; 7 bases align to TRBD1. This CDR3 has 15 residues. V trimming: 0 bases; J trimming: 1 base; junction bases outside the gene matches: 4. Germline assignment: CDR1 SGHNT and CDR2 YYREEE (reference sequence). CDR3 residues: CASSLGQGLSYEQYF. DNA for the CDR3: TGTGCCAGCAGCTTGGGACAGGGATTGTCCTACGAGCAGTACTTC.

The chain uses TRBV6-5 and TRBJ2-1; TRBD1 agrees at 7 bases. After removal of 4 bases from V and 9 bases from J, the junction contained 9 bases not matched to a gene. Germline loops: CDR1 MNHEY, CDR2 SVGAGI. The CDR3 covers 14 residues. In DNA form, the CDR3 reads TGTGCCAGCAGTTCCCCGAGCAGGGGGATTGAGCAGTTCTTC. It translates to CASSSPSRGIEQFF.

The chain links TRBV4-1 to TRBJ1-5; D unresolved. CDR1 and CDR2 (germline): MGHRA, YSYEKL. The V end lost 0 bases, the J end lost 7 bases, and 7 bases lay between the germline ends. This CDR3 has 13 amino acids. In DNA form, the CDR3 reads TGCGCCAGCAGCCAAGATCAAAAGCAGCCCCAGCATTTT. Translated, it gives CASSQDQKQPQHF.

The V and J genes are TRBV6-1 and TRBJ2-7, with a weak D call TRBD1 (5 bases). V was trimmed by 6 bases and J by 6 bases, leaving 9 bases between them. Germline CDR1 reads MNHNS; CDR2 reads SASEGT. This CDR3 is built from 11 residues. The CDR3 DNA reads TGTGCCAGCAGCAATGACAGCGAGCAGTACTTC. Encoded protein: CASSNDSEQYF.

This clone was found once. This chain connects TRBV2 to TRBJ2-3, with D hard to call. Per the germline V gene, CDR1 is SNHLY and CDR2 is FYNNEI. The CDR3 totals 13 residues. Trimming took 11 bases from V and 1 from J, leaving 13 bases between them. CDR3 in DNA: TGTGCCTCCCTAACGGCTGGCACAGATACGCAGTATTTT. It specifies CASLTAGTDTQYF. Full variable domain (remainder filled in from reference TRBV2 and TRBJ2-3): EPEVTQTPSHQVTQMGQEVILRCVPISNHLYFYWYRQILGQKVEFLVSFYNNEISEKSEIFDDQFSVERPDGSNFTLKIRSTKLEDSAMYFCASLTAGTDTQYFGPGTRLTVL.

The chain couples TRBV5-4 to TRBJ2-2, with D hard to call. Per the germline V gene, CDR1 is SGHNT and CDR2 is YYREEE (reference sequence). V was cut by 1 base and J by 1 base, with 5 bases left in between. This CDR3 comprises 14 residues. CDR3 nucleotides: TGTGCCAGCAGCTTGAAAGGGAACACCGGGGAGCTGTTTTTT. This translates into CASSLKGNTGELFF.

As concerns this clone: In the same sample, other DNA sequences code for this CDR3. V is TRBV9 and J is TRBJ1-1; TRBD1 is a possible D gene (5 bases). Trimming took 0 bases from V and 5 from J, leaving 11 bases between them. This CDR3 has 14 residues. Germline lookup yields CDR1 SGDLS and CDR2 YYNGEE. As DNA, the CDR3 is TGTGCCAGCAGCGTAGAGGGGCAGGGTACTGAAGCTTTCTTT. Protein: CASSVEGQGTEAFF. Variable domain in full (rest from reference TRBV9 and TRBJ1-1): DSGVTQTPKHLITATGQRVTLRCSPRSGDLSVYWYQQSLDQGLQFLIQYYNGEERAKGNILERFSAQQFPDLHSELNLSSLELGDSALYFCASSVEGQGTEAFFGQGTRLTVV.

This rearrangement joins TRBV30 to TRBJ1-4, with 9 bases identical to TRBD1. There are 20 residues in the CDR3. The trim removed 0 bases at V and 0 bases at J, leaving 14 bases unmatched. Germline V CDR1 and CDR2: GTSNPN, SVGIG (reference sequence). In DNA, the CDR3 is TGTGCCTGGAGTGTACGTTATTGGGACAGGGAATCGTCAACTAATGAAAAACTGTTTTTT. Protein product: CAWSVRYWDRESSTNEKLFF.

The rearrangement uses TRBV10-1 and TRBJ1-5, with D unresolved. In germline, CDR1 is WNHNN, CDR2 SYGVQD (reference sequence). Trimming shortened V by 8 bases and J by 6 bases, and 23 bases separated the two germline ends. The CDR3 is 16 residues long. CDR3 protein: CASRKTNQENIQPQHF. CDR3 bases: TGCGCCAGCCGAAAGACTAATCAAGAAAACATTCAGCCCCAGCATTTT.

This chain joins TRBV27 and TRBJ1-2; tentative D call: TRBD1 (5 bases). Germline lookup yields CDR1 MNHEY and CDR2 SMNVEV (reference sequence). V was cut by 5 bases and J by 4 bases, with 14 bases left in between. The CDR3 extends over 14 amino acids. CDR3 coding DNA: TGTGCCAGCAGTCCCAGGGAGAGTTTCTATGGCTACACCTTC. Its translation is CASSPRESFYGYTF.

The chain has TRBV7-6 and TRBJ1-1; D unresolved. V was cut by 5 bases and J by 5 bases, with 12 bases left in between. The CDR3 has 13 residues. Germline values: CDR1 SGHVS, CDR2 FNYEAQ. Written as DNA, the CDR3 is TGTGCCAGCAGCCCCCATTCAGATACTGAAGCTTTCTTT. It is translated as CASSPHSDTEAFF. The full variable domain, with the rest looked up from reference TRBV7-6 and TRBJ1-1, is GAGVSQSPRYKVTKRGQDVALRCDPISGHVSLYWYRQALGQGPEFLTYFNYEAQQDKSGLPNDRFSAERPEGSISTLTIQRTEQRDSAMYRCASSPHSDTEAFFGQGTRLTVV.

The CDR3 bases are TGCGCCAGCAGCTCCACACCCTCCTACGAGCAGTACTTC. Protein sequence: CASSSTPSYEQYF. The rearrangement uses TRBV5-1 and TRBJ2-7; no reliable D call. The CDR3 is made up of 13 amino acids. V was shortened by 3 bases and J by 0 bases, with 7 bases between the two germline ends. Germline assignment: CDR1 SGHRS and CDR2 YFSETQ.

Regarding this clone: The sample holds other DNA sequences that translate to the same CDR3. This rearrangement joins TRBV10-3 to TRBJ1-2; 7 bases match TRBD1. The V gene's germline CDR1 is ENHRY and CDR2 SYGVKD. Losses at the gene ends were 6 bases for V and 3 bases for J; bases not matched to a gene: 4. The CDR3 has 13 residues. The CDR3 DNA reads as TGTGCCATCAGCGCAGGGGGGGACTATGGCTACACCTTC. Its translation: CAISAGGDYGYTF.

The V gene is TRBV29-1, the J gene TRBJ2-2; a weak D match, TRBD1 (6 bases). Trimming removed 1 base from V and 5 bases from J, with 11 bases in between. The CDR3 totals 14 residues. Germline lookup yields CDR1 SQVTM and CDR2 ANQGSEA. In DNA, the CDR3 is TGCAGCGTTGAAGGGGCAGGGGTAACCGGGGAGCTGTTTTTT. Translating it yields CSVEGAGVTGELFF.

The chain combines TRBV19 with TRBJ2-7; D not certain. V lost 3 bases, J lost 2 bases, and 11 bases lay in between. The CDR3 is made up of 14 amino acids. Germline CDR1 LNHDA, CDR2 SQIVND (reference sequence). As DNA, the CDR3 is TGTGCCAGTAGTATCGGACGTCTTGCCTACGAGCAGTACTTC. Protein product: CASSIGRLAYEQYF. Drawing the rest from reference TRBV19 and TRBJ2-7, the complete variable domain is DGGITQSPKYLFRKEGQNVTLSCEQNLNHDAMYWYRQDPGQGLRLIYYSQIVNDFQKGDIAEGYSVSREKKESFPLTVTSAQKNPTAFYLCASSIGRLAYEQYFGPGTRLTVT.